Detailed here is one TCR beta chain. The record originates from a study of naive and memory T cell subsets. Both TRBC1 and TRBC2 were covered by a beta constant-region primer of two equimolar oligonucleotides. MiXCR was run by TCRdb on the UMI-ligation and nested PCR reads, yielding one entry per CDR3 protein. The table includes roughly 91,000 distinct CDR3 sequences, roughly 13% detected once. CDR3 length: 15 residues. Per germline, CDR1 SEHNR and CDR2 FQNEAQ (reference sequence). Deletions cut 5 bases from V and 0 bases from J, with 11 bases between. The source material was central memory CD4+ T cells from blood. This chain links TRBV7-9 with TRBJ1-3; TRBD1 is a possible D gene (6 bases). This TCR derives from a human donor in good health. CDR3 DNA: TGTGCCAGCAGCCTACAGGGTGGCTCTGGAAACACCATATATTTT. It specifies CASSLQGGSGNTIYF.